One and the same sample provided the 20 T cell receptor beta chains below, sequenced in a study of STAT5B mutations in CD4+ large granular lymphocyte leukemia. This table comes from immunoSEQ multiplex PCR, and its TCRdb copy is limited to in-frame clones, with some not included. The sample lists about 20,000 clones, over 80% occurring once. The specimen sequenced was CD4+ T cells from blood buffy coats. The receptors were sampled from a human donor in good health.

The sample holds a few counts of this clone. This rearrangement joins TRBV6-1 to TRBJ1-4, with 7 bases identical to TRBD1. After removal of 8 bases from V and 5 bases from J, the junction contained 5 bases not matched to a gene. Germline-derived CDR1 and CDR2 are MNHNS and SASEGT. The CDR3 is 13 amino acids. Here the CDR3 reads CASARQGNEKLFF. CDR3 coding DNA: TGTGCCAGCGCTCGACAGGGAAATGAAAAACTGTTTTTT.

The chain is built from TRBV7-2 and TRBJ2-1; D is uncertain. Trimming removed 6 bases at V and 1 base at J, with 19 bases between. The CDR3 runs 17 residues. Per the germline V gene, CDR1 is SGHTA and CDR2 is FQGNSA. The CDR3 DNA reads as TGTGCCAGCAGTTATCTGGCGGCGCAGGTATCCTACAATGAGCAGTTCTTC. It specifies CASSYLAAQVSYNEQFF.

This clone was seen just once. V is TRBV28 and J is TRBJ2-4, with TRBD2 as a possible D gene (6 bases). V shed 5 bases and J shed 4 bases, with 12 bases lying between them. This CDR3 has 14 residues. Germline lookup yields CDR1 MDHEN and CDR2 SYDVKM. CDR3 amino acids: CASSPTGSKNIQYF. The CDR3 coding sequence is TGTGCCAGCAGTCCCACCGGGAGTAAAAACATTCAGTACTTC.

The rearrangement joins TRBV5-1 to TRBJ2-7; TRBD2 matches at 13 bases. Germline CDR1 SGHRS, CDR2 YFSETQ. The CDR3 runs 17 residues. The V segment lost 0 bases and the J segment 2 bases; nucleotides outside the gene matches: 5. The CDR3 reads CASSLGRGTSGTYEQYF. CDR3 bases: TGCGCCAGCAGCTTGGGGAGGGGGACTAGCGGGACCTACGAGCAGTACTTC.

This clone was detected only once. CDR3 sequence (DNA): TGTGCCAGCTCACCCGGACAAATCACAGATACGCAGTATTTT. Translation: CASSPGQITDTQYF. The rearrangement joins TRBV18 to TRBJ2-3; D perhaps matches TRBD1 (5 bases). The CDR3 runs to 14 residues. Germline assignment: CDR1 KGHSH and CDR2 LQKENI. Trimming cost V 3 bases and J 2 bases, with 9 bases left between them.

The chain employs TRBV30 and TRBJ2-7, with D perhaps TRBD1 (6 bases). V was pared by 1 base and J by 6 bases, with 22 bases between. The CDR3 has 16 amino acids. Per germline, CDR1 GTSNPN and CDR2 SVGIG (reference sequence). CDR3 DNA sequence: TGTGCCTGGAGTGCAGTTGGGCGGCGGACAGAGGCCGAGCAGTACTTC. Protein: CAWSAVGRRTEAEQYF. Supplemented by reference TRBV30 and TRBJ2-7, the full variable domain reads SQTIHQWPATLVQPVGSPLSLECTVEGTSNPNLYWYRQAAGRGLQLLFYSVGIGQISSEVPQNLSASRPQDRQFILSSKKLLLSDSGFYLCAWSAVGRRTEAEQYFGPGTRLTVT.

The chain links TRBV27 to TRBJ2-7, with 7 bases that match TRBD2. The CDR3 has 17 amino acids. V shed 5 bases and J 2 bases; nucleotides not matched to a gene: 15. The germline gives CDR1 MNHEY, CDR2 SMNVEV (reference sequence). The CDR3 protein is CASSLDGASGTAYEQYF. The DNA for the CDR3 is TGTGCCAGCAGTCTTGACGGGGCTAGCGGAACCGCCTACGAGCAGTACTTC.

The chain carries TRBV28 and TRBJ1-1; no firm D call. The V gene lost 2 bases and the J gene lost 5 bases, with 12 bases spanning the gap. This CDR3 is 14 amino acids long. The germline CDR1 and CDR2 sequences are MDHEN and SYDVKM. CDR3: CASSLVVRRTEAFF. The CDR3 DNA follows: TGTGCCAGCAGTTTAGTTGTACGGCGGACTGAAGCTTTCTTT.

In DNA form, the CDR3 reads TGTGCCAGCAGCACTGGATTCACTGAAGCTTTCTTT. It codes for CASSTGFTEAFF. J is TRBJ1-1 and V is TRBV11-2; D gene unclear. CDR3 length equals 12 residues. Germline V gene sequence: CDR1 SGHAT, CDR2 FQNNGV. Trimming shortened V by 5 bases and J by 4 bases, and 8 bases separated the two germline ends.

The chain employs TRBV6-6 and TRBJ2-1; D remains ambiguous. The CDR3 extends over 14 amino acids. CDR1 is MNHNY and CDR2 is SVGAGI in the germline V gene (reference sequence). Trimming removed 0 bases from V and 4 bases from J, with 7 bases in between. The CDR3 nucleotides read TGTGCCAGCAGTTACTCGGTTGTTTACAATGAGCAGTTCTTC. Its translation is CASSYSVVYNEQFF.

This chain uses TRBV27 with TRBJ2-3; D is unclear. The CDR3 totals 14 residues. CDR1 MNHEY and CDR2 SMNVEV come from the germline V gene (reference sequence). Trimming stripped 7 bases from V and 4 bases from J, with 15 bases between. The CDR3 reads CASTPFARADTQYF. The DNA for the CDR3 is TGTGCCAGCACCCCTTTCGCCCGGGCAGATACGCAGTATTTT.

The chain has TRBV7-8 and TRBJ2-3, with 10 bases that match TRBD2. Germline V gives CDR1 SGHVS, CDR2 FQNEAQ. V lost 4 bases, J lost 3 bases, and 10 bases stayed unmatched. The CDR3 length is 17 residues. CDR3 loop: CASSSRGDSGGTDTQYF. CDR3 nucleotides: TGTGCCAGCAGCTCGAGAGGGGATAGCGGGGGGACAGATACGCAGTATTTT.

The chain is built from TRBV10-2 and TRBJ2-7; the D call may be TRBD1 or TRBD2 (5 bases each). Trimming stripped 0 bases from V and 2 bases from J, with 14 bases between. Germline V gene data show CDR1 as WSHSY and CDR2 as SAAADI. CDR3 size: 16 residues. The CDR3 region has the DNA TGCGCCAGCAGTGAGTCAGGGACGGCAGCCCCCTACGAGCAGTACTTC. It specifies CASSESGTAAPYEQYF.

The chain joins TRBV7-2 to TRBJ2-5; D not resolved. Germline V gene sequence: CDR1 SGHTA, CDR2 FQGNSA. Trimming shortened V by 5 bases and J by 4 bases, and 14 bases separated the two germline ends. The CDR3 extends over 14 amino acids. CDR3 bases: TGTGCCAGCAGCCCTCAACCGTCGGTAGAGACCCAGTACTTC. It specifies CASSPQPSVETQYF.

The chain links TRBV11-2 to TRBJ2-7; either TRBD1 or TRBD2 may fit D (6 bases each). Per germline, CDR1 SGHAT and CDR2 FQNNGV. This CDR3 region has 18 residues. V shed 5 bases and J shed 3 bases, with 26 bases lying between them. Here the CDR3 DNA reads TGTGCCAGCAGCCCCGTTCAAAGGGGTCGGGGGCGGGTCTACGAGCAGTACTTC. This gives the protein CASSPVQRGRGRVYEQYF.

This sequence joins TRBV15 and TRBJ2-5, with D perhaps assigned TRBD1 or TRBD2 (5 bases each). With the DNA end fitting TRBJ2-7 better, the J assignment may be wrong. This CDR3 region has 15 residues. CDR1 is LNHNV, CDR2 YYDKDF, per germline (reference sequence). This CDR3 reads CATSRDRGRNYEQYF. For the CDR3, the DNA is TGTGCCACCAGCAGAGATCGGGGACGGAACTACGAGCAGTACTTC.

This clone is medium-sized (0.01 to 0.1%) within its sample. V usage is TRBV7-3 and J usage is TRBJ2-7, with a tentative D call TRBD1 (7 bases). Trimming removed 7 bases from V and 4 bases from J, with 20 bases in between. This CDR3 is 15 amino acids long. Germline lookup yields CDR1 SGHTA and CDR2 FQGTGA. The CDR3 here is CASTTPGGGAYEQYF. CDR3 nucleotide sequence: TGTGCCAGCACCACTCCCGGAGGGGGCGCGTACGAGCAGTACTTC.

V and J are TRBV10-3 and TRBJ2-1, with D possibly called TRBD1 or TRBD2 (5 bases each). The V end lost 6 bases, the J end lost 8 bases, and 14 bases lay between the germline ends. This CDR3 spans 13 amino acids. Per the germline V gene, CDR1 is ENHRY and CDR2 is SYGVKD. DNA of the CDR3: TGTGCCATCAGGGGGGACCCCCGGGATGAGCAGTTCTTC. Protein: CAIRGDPRDEQFF.

A single count supports this clone. In the same sample, other DNA sequences code for this CDR3. The chain combines TRBV27 with TRBJ1-1, with D uncertain. V lost 2 bases to trimming and J lost 1 base, with 5 bases between them. This CDR3 spans 13 amino acids. Looked up from germline, CDR1 is MNHEY and CDR2 is SMNVEV (reference sequence). The CDR3 DNA sequence: TGTGCCAGCAGTTTACAGGCGAACACTGAAGCTTTCTTT. This gives the protein CASSLQANTEAFF.

The rearrangement uses TRBV5-4 and TRBJ2-1, with 13 positions matching TRBD2. With V trimmed by 3 bases and J by 4 bases, 7 bases remained unmatched. The CDR3 consists of 17 residues. The germline CDR1 and CDR2 sequences are SGHNT and YYREEE (reference sequence). Written as DNA, the CDR3 is TGTGCCAGCAGCTGGGGACTAGCGGGACGGGAGTACAATGAGCAGTTCTTC. Translation: CASSWGLAGREYNEQFF.